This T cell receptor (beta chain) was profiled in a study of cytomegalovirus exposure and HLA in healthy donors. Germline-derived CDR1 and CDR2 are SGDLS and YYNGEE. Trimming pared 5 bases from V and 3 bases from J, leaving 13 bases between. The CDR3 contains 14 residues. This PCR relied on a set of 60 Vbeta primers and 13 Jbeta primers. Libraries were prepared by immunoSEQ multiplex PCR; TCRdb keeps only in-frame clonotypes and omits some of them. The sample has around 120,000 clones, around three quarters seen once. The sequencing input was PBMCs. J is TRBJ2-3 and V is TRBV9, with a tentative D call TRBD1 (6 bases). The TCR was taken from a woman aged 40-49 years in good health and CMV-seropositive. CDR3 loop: CASSTGMMTDTQYF. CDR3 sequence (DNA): TGTGCCAGCAGTACAGGGATGATGACAGATACGCAGTATTTT.